Listed below are T cell receptor beta chains from one sample, sequenced in a study of T cells after yellow fever vaccination. TCRdb analysed the 5' RACE reads with MiXCR anew, one entry per CDR3 protein. The table lists more than 120,000 distinct CDR3 sequences, about 8% of them singletons. The material sequenced was CD4+ T cells sorted from PBMCs, taken 5 days after the yellow fever booster vaccination. These receptors came from a man aged 30 to 45 who received the YFV17D yellow fever vaccine. Each CDR3 is given with its conserved first and last residue. Each record gives: V gene, D gene, clone size, J gene, CDR3 DNA, CDR3 protein. A D gene is named only where the DNA matches it firmly. Size is stated for part of the rows, as once, few or many counts, or as a class when the clone is expanded.

TRBV4-2	-	many	TRBJ2-1	TGTGCCAGCAGCCAACAGGAGGGTGAGCAGTTCTTC	CASSQQEGEQFF
TRBV9	-	many	TRBJ2-5	TGTGCCAGCAGCGTTCGGACCAAAGAGACCCAGTACTTC	CASSVRTKETQYF
TRBV11-1	-	many	TRBJ2-1	TGTGCCAGCAGCCCCCCGTCGGGGTCCTACAATGAGCAGTTCTTC	CASSPPSGSYNEQFF
TRBV28	-	many	TRBJ2-1	TGTGCCAGCAGTTTTAGGGACTGGTATAGGAATGAGCAGTTCTTC	CASSFRDWYRNEQFF
TRBV10-3	-	few	TRBJ2-3	TGTGCCATGGGGCCCCGCACAGATACGCAGTATTTT	CAMGPRTDTQYF
TRBV20-1	TRBD2	few	TRBJ2-1	TGCAGTGCTAGGCCCCTGCAGAGGGGTAGCGGGAGTTTCGGGGAGCAGTTCTTC	CSARPLQRGSGSFGEQFF
TRBV20-1	-	many	TRBJ1-4	TGCAGTGCTAGAGGAACAGCAACTAATGAAAAACTGTTTTTT	CSARGTATNEKLFF
TRBV7-3	TRBD1	many	TRBJ1-6	TGTGCCAGCAGCACGGGACAGGGGGCGTCACCCCTCCACTTT	CASSTGQGASPLHF
TRBV7-6	-	many	TRBJ2-3	TGTGCCAGCAGTACCGGGACCCTAACGGGGGATACGCAGTATTTT	CASSTGTLTGDTQYF
TRBV24-1	-	-	TRBJ2-7	TGTGCCACCAGTGACCTGGGCCAGGACGGACGCTCCTACGAGCAGTACTTC	CATSDLGQDGRSYEQYF
TRBV20-1	-	few	TRBJ1-5	TGCAGTGCTAGGCCAGGGAGTGTAACTCAGCCCCAGCATTTT	CSARPGSVTQPQHF
TRBV5-1	-	many	TRBJ1-1	TGCGCCAGCAGCCAGGACATTTCCACTGAAGCTTTCTTT	CASSQDISTEAFF
TRBV23-1	-	many	TRBJ2-7	TGCGCCAGCAGTCTCGTCGAGGGGCACGAGCAGTACTTC	CASSLVEGHEQYF
TRBV10-3	-	many	TRBJ2-3	TGTGCCATCAGTGACCCCCCCTACACAGATACGCAGTATTTT	CAISDPPYTDTQYF
TRBV7-8	-	many	TRBJ2-1	TGTGCCAGCAACCCGGTCGGCCGAAGTCAGTTCTTC	CASNPVGRSQFF
TRBV29-1	-	many	TRBJ2-3	TGCAGCGTTCCCCGAGGAGCGGGACAAACAGATACGCAGTATTTT	CSVPRGAGQTDTQYF
TRBV19	-	-	TRBJ2-1	TGTGCCAGTAGCAGGGGGACTAGTCTCAATGAGCAGTTCTTC	CASSRGTSLNEQFF
TRBV10-2	TRBD2	few	TRBJ2-5	TGCGCCAGCTCCGGGACTAGGCTACAAGAGACCCAGTACTTC	CASSGTRLQETQYF
TRBV7-6	-	many	TRBJ1-3	TGTGCCAGCAGCTCCGGGGATTCCTCTGGAAACACCATATATTTT	CASSSGDSSGNTIYF
TRBV5-6	TRBD2	many	TRBJ2-5	TGTGCCAGCAGCTTACTAGCGGGGAACAAAGAGACCCAGTACTTC	CASSLLAGNKETQYF
TRBV5-6	-	many	TRBJ2-5	TGTGCCAGCAGCCAAAGGACAGCAGGAGAGACCCAGTACTTC	CASSQRTAGETQYF
TRBV25-1	-	-	TRBJ2-7	TGTGCCAGCAGTGGTAACTCCTACGAGCAGTACTTC	CASSGNSYEQYF
TRBV5-6	TRBD1	many	TRBJ1-5	TGTGCCAGCAGCCTACAGGGGGCTCATTATCAGCCCCAGCATTTT	CASSLQGAHYQPQHF
TRBV3-1	TRBD2	many	TRBJ2-7	TGTGCCAGCCGCGATGCCGGGACTAGCGGGACATCCTACGAGCAGTACTTC	CASRDAGTSGTSYEQYF
TRBV7-2	-	many	TRBJ1-4	TGTGCCAGCAGGAGGGATGAAAAACTGTTTTTT	CASRRDEKLFF
TRBV7-3	-	-	TRBJ2-1	TGTGCCAGCAGCCTGTCAAGGACTAAAAACAATGAGCAGTTCTTC	CASSLSRTKNNEQFF
TRBV19	-	many	TRBJ1-4	TGTGCCAGTAGTCCCTCGGTGGGAAGTAATGAAAAACTGTTTTTT	CASSPSVGSNEKLFF
TRBV18	TRBD1	many	TRBJ1-2	TGTGCCAGCTCACCACCTTCGACAGGGATCTATGGCTACACCTTC	CASSPPSTGIYGYTF
TRBV12-5	TRBD2	-	TRBJ2-7	TGTGCTAGTGGTCCCGGCGGGGGGGGTCCCACCGACTACGAGCAGTACTTC	CASGPGGGGPTDYEQYF
TRBV19	TRBD2	-	TRBJ2-5	TGTGCCAGTAGTATCGCGGGAGGAACACTCCAAGAGACCCAGTACTTC	CASSIAGGTLQETQYF
TRBV24-1	-	-	TRBJ2-5	TGTGCCACCAGTCTTTCAGTAGGGCAAGAGACCCAGTACTTC	CATSLSVGQETQYF
TRBV28	-	many	TRBJ1-3	TGTGCCAGCAGCGACGGGACGCCAGGAAACACCATATATTTT	CASSDGTPGNTIYF
TRBV20-1	-	many	TRBJ1-5	TGCAGTGCTAGAAAACAGGGTAATCAGCCCCAGCATTTT	CSARKQGNQPQHF
TRBV6-6	TRBD1	many	TRBJ1-2	TGTGCCAGCATAGGACAGGGAAAGGGCTACACCTTC	CASIGQGKGYTF
TRBV4-3	-	-	TRBJ1-1	TGCGCCAGCAGCCGGAAAGGACATCCCGGGGGGACTGAAGCTTTCTTT	CASSRKGHPGGTEAFF
TRBV7-3	TRBD2	many	TRBJ2-3	TGTGCCAGCAGCTTAACCGAGACTAGCTTGACAGATACGCAGTATTTT	CASSLTETSLTDTQYF
TRBV5-1	-	-	TRBJ2-5	TGCGCCAGCAGCTTGGGGGCCTCCGTTAGGGAGACCCAGTACTTC	CASSLGASVRETQYF
TRBV20-1	-	many	TRBJ2-7	TGCAGTGCCTCCGCGACTCGGAGCTCCTACGAGCAGTACTTC	CSASATRSSYEQYF
TRBV5-4	-	-	TRBJ2-5	TGTGCCAGCAGCTTGTGGGGGGGCGAGACCCAGTACTTC	CASSLWGGETQYF
TRBV2	TRBD2	many	TRBJ2-1	TGTGCCAGCGTGCCGGGACTAGCGGGAGGGGAGCAGTTCTTC	CASVPGLAGGEQFF
TRBV5-1	-	many	TRBJ2-3	TGCGCCAGCAGCCCGGCGGCAGGGGCAGGAGATACGCAGTATTTT	CASSPAAGAGDTQYF
TRBV12-3/TRBV12-4	TRBD2	many	TRBJ2-1	TGTGCCAGCAGGAGCGGGACCGCCTACAATGAGCAGTTCTTC	CASRSGTAYNEQFF
TRBV20-1	-	many	TRBJ2-6	TGCAGTGCTATTGAGGGCTCTGGGGCCAACGTCCTGACTTTC	CSAIEGSGANVLTF
TRBV5-1	-	-	TRBJ1-2	TGCGCCAGCAGATCGGAGGGTGTTGTCTCGGTTAATGGCTACACCTTC	CASRSEGVVSVNGYTF
TRBV7-2	-	-	TRBJ1-4	TGTGCCAGCAGCTTAATGGGGACTCGTAATGAAAAACTGTTTTTT	CASSLMGTRNEKLFF
TRBV28	-	many	TRBJ2-6	TGTGCCAGCAGTCTAATCGGTAGTGGGGCCAACGTCCTGACTTTC	CASSLIGSGANVLTF
TRBV20-1	TRBD2	many	TRBJ2-3	TGCAGTGCTCGAGGACTAGCGGGGAGCACAGATACGCAGTATTTT	CSARGLAGSTDTQYF
TRBV7-6	-	many	TRBJ2-3	TGTGCCAGCAGCTTAGTAGCTGCGGACCGGAAGGATACGCAGTATTTT	CASSLVAADRKDTQYF
TRBV29-1	-	many	TRBJ2-1	TGCAGCGTTATGAATCTTGCCAACAATGAGCAGTTCTTC	CSVMNLANNEQFF
TRBV6-5	-	many	TRBJ1-1	TGTGCCAGCAGTTACTCCTCAGGGGCAGGGAACACTGAAGCTTTCTTT	CASSYSSGAGNTEAFF